The 24 T cell receptor beta chains below were found in one sample sequenced in a study of metastatic and nonmetastatic thyroid tumors. TCRdb reprocessed the PCR reads using MiXCR. This table holds over 30,000 clones, about a fifth found once. Until they underwent thyroid surgery, no patient had received any treatment. The material sequenced was tumor tissue. These receptors were collected from a male donor with papillary thyroid cancer or a benign thyroid nodule (not recorded which). Some clones in this sample may be carry-over from other donors' samples.

This chain joins TRBV28 and TRBJ1-5; D remains ambiguous. The CDR3 has 14 residues. V gave up 6 bases and J gave up 6 bases, with 15 bases separating them. CDR1 and CDR2 from the germline V gene are MDHEN and SYDVKM. The CDR3 nucleotides read TGTGCCAGCAGCAGAGGCTGGTTCCGTCAGCCCCAGCATTTT. This sequence encodes CASSRGWFRQPQHF.

This clone came up many times. V usage is TRBV20-1 and J usage is TRBJ2-1; maybe TRBD1 (5 bases). The CDR3 is made up of 12 amino acids. Looked up from germline, CDR1 is DFQATT and CDR2 is SNEGSKA (reference sequence). Trimming shortened V by 7 bases and J by 10 bases, and 17 bases separated the two germline ends. This chain's CDR3 is CSGIGQGGEQFF. CDR3 bases: TGCAGTGGAATCGGGCAGGGCGGAGAGCAGTTCTTC.

This clone was detected ten times or more. The chain combines TRBV27 with TRBJ2-3; 11 bases map to TRBD1. CDR1 is MNHEY, CDR2 SMNVEV, per germline (reference sequence). The CDR3 contains 16 residues. V dropped 4 bases and J dropped 1; count of bases not matched to a gene: 4. The CDR3 DNA reads as TGTGCCAGCAGTTCGGACAGGGGGCTCGGCACAGATACGCAGTATTTT. It translates to CASSSDRGLGTDTQYF.

This sequence joins TRBV7-3 and TRBJ2-1, with D possibly TRBD2 on 7 matching bases. The V gene lost 1 base and the J gene lost 8 bases, with 24 bases spanning the gap. The V gene's germline CDR1 is SGHTA and CDR2 FQGTGA. This CDR3 comprises 18 residues. The DNA for the CDR3 is TGTGCCAGCAGCTTAATGGCGGCGGGGGCAACCTTCGGCTATGAGCAGTTCTTC. Protein: CASSLMAAGATFGYEQFF.

This clone was found many times. The chain is built from TRBV7-9 and TRBJ1-4; no reliable D call. This CDR3 has 15 amino acids. Germline loops: CDR1 SEHNR, CDR2 FQNEAQ (reference sequence). V lost 1 base, J lost 4 bases, and 10 bases lay in between. The CDR3 spells CASSLGWQINEKLFF. CDR3 nucleotide sequence: TGTGCCAGCAGCTTAGGGTGGCAGATTAATGAAAAACTGTTTTTT.

The chain carries TRBV5-6 and TRBJ2-1; no definite D call. The germline V gene has CDR1 SGHDT and CDR2 YYEEEE. The CDR3 runs to 13 residues. Trimming pared 4 bases from V and 3 bases from J, leaving 8 bases between. CDR3 sequence: CASSNRYYNEQFF. CDR3 nucleotides: TGTGCCAGCAGCAACCGCTACTACAATGAGCAGTTCTTC.

This sequence joins TRBV6-1 and TRBJ2-5, with 8 nucleotides matching TRBD1. The CDR3 sequence is 16 residues long. V shed 5 bases and J 5 bases; nucleotides not matched to a gene: 13. The germline V gene encodes CDR1 MNHNS and CDR2 SASEGT. This chain's CDR3 is CASSLGTGWILETQYF. The CDR3 region has the DNA TGTGCCAGCAGTCTAGGGACAGGATGGATCCTGGAGACCCAGTACTTC.

This clone was seen more than once but under ten times. A clone one base away is much larger, so this may be a read error. In DNA, the CDR3 is TGTGCCAGCAGCCAATCCATTGCCAAGGCAGATACGCAGTATTTT. Translation gives CASSQSIAKADTQYF. The chain links TRBV3-1 to TRBJ2-3; no definite D call. This CDR3 comprises 15 residues. V was shortened by 2 bases and J by 4 bases, with 13 bases between the two germline ends. Germline-derived CDR1 and CDR2 are LGHDT and YNNKEL (reference sequence).

In its sample, this clone was seen many times. The J gene is TRBJ1-5, the V gene TRBV6-2 or TRBV6-3; D unclear. The CDR3 contains 14 residues. V was pared by 0 bases and J by 4 bases, with 7 bases between. Germline lookup yields CDR1 MNHEY and CDR2 SVGEGT. CDR3 loop: CASSYSAGNQPQHF. In DNA, the CDR3 is TGTGCCAGCAGTTACTCCGCGGGGAATCAGCCCCAGCATTTT.

This clone came up many times. V is TRBV4-1 and J is TRBJ2-1; 10 bases are a match to TRBD1. Trimming cost V 1 base and J 12 bases; bases outside gene matches: 9. Looked up from germline, CDR1 is MGHRA and CDR2 is YSYEKL. This CDR3 is 15 amino acids long. The CDR3 coding sequence is TGCGCCAGCAGCCAAGGGACAGGGGGATCTGAAGGGCAGTTCTTC. Amino acid sequence: CASSQGTGGSEGQFF.

The table lists this clone with many counts. The rearrangement links TRBV6-5 to TRBJ2-3; 11 bases map to TRBD2. Losses at the gene ends were 0 bases for V and 6 bases for J; bases not matched to a gene: 8. Germline values: CDR1 MNHEY, CDR2 SVGAGI. The CDR3 length is 17 residues. The CDR3 coding sequence is TGTGCCAGCAGTTACTCTTTTCTAGCGGGAGGATTGGATACGCAGTATTTT. Encoded protein: CASSYSFLAGGLDTQYF.

In regard to this clone: At one of its ends the junction is not consistent with the germline gene, which may arise from a read error. The rearrangement links TRBV12-3 or TRBV12-4 to TRBJ1-6; D unclear. The CDR3 covers 15 residues. As DNA, the CDR3 is TGTGCCAGCACCATAGTACGGGCCTATAGTTCACCCCTCCACTTT. Its protein product is CASTIVRAYSSPLHF.

The chain links TRBV18 to TRBJ2-1; D possibly corresponds to TRBD1 (5 bases). Germline CDR1 reads KGHSH; CDR2 reads LQKENI. Trimming shortened V by 4 bases and J by 7 bases, and 14 bases separated the two germline ends. The CDR3 loop spans 14 amino acids. CDR3 loop: CASSRAGKGNEQFF. The CDR3 DNA reads as TGTGCCAGCTCACGGGCAGGGAAAGGGAATGAGCAGTTCTTC.

At least ten counts were recorded for this clone. V gene TRBV6-1 combines with J gene TRBJ2-3; the D gene could be TRBD1 or TRBD2 (5 bases each). Germline V gene sequence: CDR1 MNHNS, CDR2 SASEGT. The CDR3 sequence is 13 residues long. V gave up 10 bases and J gave up 7 bases, with 18 bases separating them. This CDR3 reads CATRDPLLHTQYF. The CDR3 DNA reads as TGTGCCACCCGGGACCCCTTATTGCATACGCAGTATTTT.

The table lists this clone with a few counts. This chain joins TRBV28 and TRBJ2-7; D unresolved. This CDR3 comprises 12 residues. The ends were cut back, 2 bases at V and 10 bases at J, with 12 bases in the middle. Germline V gene lookup returns CDR1 MDHEN and CDR2 SYDVKM. CDR3 DNA sequence: TGTGCCAGCAGTTTAGTCAACTACTACCAGTACTTC. Amino acid sequence: CASSLVNYYQYF.

Many counts were recorded for this clone. This chain connects TRBV7-9 to TRBJ2-1; 7 bases line up with TRBD1. CDR1 SEHNR and CDR2 FQNEAQ come from the germline V gene (reference sequence). V lost 4 bases and J lost 10; bases outside the gene matches: 7. This CDR3 spans 13 amino acids. The CDR3 loop reads CASSYGTVNEQFF. CDR3 nucleotides: TGTGCCAGCAGCTATGGGACAGTCAACGAGCAGTTCTTC.

This clone came up many times. This sequence joins TRBV5-1 and TRBJ2-3; D might be TRBD2 (6 bases). Germline CDR1 reads SGHRS; CDR2 reads YFSETQ. V lost 3 bases, J lost 2 bases, and 22 bases lay in between. The CDR3 runs to 18 residues. This CDR3 reads CASSSMEGTRAITDTQYF. In nucleotides, the CDR3 is TGCGCCAGCAGCTCAATGGAGGGGACGAGAGCAATCACAGATACGCAGTATTTT.

Ten or more counts support this clone. The V gene is TRBV5-8, the J gene TRBJ2-5; TRBD1 matches 8 bases. From germline, CDR1 is SGHTS and CDR2 YDEGEE. This CDR3 spans 15 amino acids. J lost 6 bases, V lost 4 bases, and 11 bases had no gene match. CDR3 nucleotide sequence: TGTGCCAGCAGCCGTACAATTCAGGGGGCAAAGACCCAGTACTTC. Translating it yields CASSRTIQGAKTQYF.

Points on this clone: Just one base apart from a much larger clone, this may be a read error. As the CDR3 is not closed by the conserved phenylalanine or tryptophan, this likely results from a read error. The chain carries TRBV5-1 and TRBJ2-1; 8 bases agree with TRBD2. CDR1 and CDR2 (germline): SGHRS, YFSETQ. CDR3 length: 16 amino acids. The CDR3 DNA reads as TGCGCCAACAGCCCCACGGCGGGAGGCCGCTACAATGAGCAGTTCCTC. Translating it yields CANSPTAGGRYNEQFL.

This clone is medium-sized (0.01 to 0.1%) by share. CDR3 amino acids: CASSARATGAYEQYF. The CDR3 DNA reads as TGTGCCAGCAGCGCCCGAGCAACGGGGGCCTACGAGCAGTACTTC. The V call is TRBV7-2, the J call TRBJ2-7, with TRBD2 as a possible D gene (6 bases). Germline values: CDR1 SGHTA, CDR2 FQGNSA. CDR3 size: 15 residues. V shed 5 bases and J shed 2 bases, with 16 bases lying between them.

The V gene is TRBV7-3, the J gene TRBJ2-1; no firm D call. This CDR3 is 12 amino acids long. CDR1 is SGHTA and CDR2 is FQGTGA in the germline V gene. Trimming shortened V by 4 bases and J by 8 bases, and 9 bases separated the two germline ends. CDR3: CASSSSRDEQFF. The CDR3 DNA reads as TGTGCCAGCAGCTCAAGCCGGGATGAGCAGTTCTTC.

This clone was seen a few times. A read error may produce the germline difference seen at one junction end. This sequence joins TRBV15 and TRBJ2-3, with unresolved D. CDR1 is LNHNV, CDR2 YYDKDF, per germline (reference sequence). CDR3 length equals 15 residues. The CDR3 region has the DNA TGTGCCACCAGCAGAGGAGTCGACTCCACATATACGCAGTACTTT. Residues: CATSRGVDSTYTQYF. The full variable domain, in which reference TRBV15 and TRBJ2-3 provide the parts outside the CDR3, is DAMVIQNPRYQVTQFGKPVTLSCSQTLNHNVMYWYQQKSSQAPKLLFHYYDKDFNNEADTPDNFQSRRPNTSFCFLDIRSPGLGDTAMYLCATSRGVDSTYTQYFGPGTRLTVL.

As regards this clone: At one end, the junction sequence differs from germline, possibly due to a read error. The chain has TRBV19 and TRBJ2-6; tentatively, D is TRBD2 (7 bases). Germline CDR1 reads LNHDA; CDR2 reads SQIVND (reference sequence). CDR3 size: 15 residues. The CDR3 reads CASTPGDYGANVMTF. In nucleotides, the CDR3 is TGTGCCAGTACCCCAGGGGACTATGGGGCCAACGTCATGACTTTC. Combining the CDR3 with reference TRBV19 and TRBJ2-6 gives the whole variable domain DGGITQSPKYLFRKEGQNVTLSCEQNLNHDAMYWYRQDPGQGLRLIYYSQIVNDFQKGDIAEGYSVSREKKESFPLTVTSAQKNPTAFYLCASTPGDYGANVMTFGAGSRLTVL.

This clone occurred a few times. The genes are TRBV5-4 and TRBJ2-3; TRBD2 might be the D (6 bases). CDR3 length equals 16 residues. Germline V gives CDR1 SGHNT, CDR2 YYREEE (reference sequence). V gave up 0 bases and J gave up 0 bases, with 11 bases separating them. CDR3 residues: CASSLVGGSSTDTQYF. CDR3 in DNA: TGTGCCAGCAGCTTGGTGGGGGGTTCTAGCACAGATACGCAGTATTTT.